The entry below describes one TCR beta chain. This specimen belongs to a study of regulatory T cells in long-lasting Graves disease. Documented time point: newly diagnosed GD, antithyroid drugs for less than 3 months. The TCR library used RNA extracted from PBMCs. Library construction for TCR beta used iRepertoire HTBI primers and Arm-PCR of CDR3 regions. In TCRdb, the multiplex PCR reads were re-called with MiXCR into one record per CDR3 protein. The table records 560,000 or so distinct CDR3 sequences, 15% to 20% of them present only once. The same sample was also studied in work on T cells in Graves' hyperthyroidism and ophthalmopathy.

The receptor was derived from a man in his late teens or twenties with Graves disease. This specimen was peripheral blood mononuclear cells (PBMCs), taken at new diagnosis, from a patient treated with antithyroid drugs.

CDR3 bases: TGTGCCAGCAGCCCGAACCCCGGGGACTCCTACGAGCAGTACTTC. Translated: CASSPNPGDSYEQYF. The V and J genes are TRBV9 and TRBJ2-7; weak D call: TRBD2 (5 bases). The germline V gene has CDR1 SGDLS and CDR2 YYNGEE. Trimming removed 4 bases from V and 0 bases from J, with 14 bases in between. The CDR3 runs to 15 residues.